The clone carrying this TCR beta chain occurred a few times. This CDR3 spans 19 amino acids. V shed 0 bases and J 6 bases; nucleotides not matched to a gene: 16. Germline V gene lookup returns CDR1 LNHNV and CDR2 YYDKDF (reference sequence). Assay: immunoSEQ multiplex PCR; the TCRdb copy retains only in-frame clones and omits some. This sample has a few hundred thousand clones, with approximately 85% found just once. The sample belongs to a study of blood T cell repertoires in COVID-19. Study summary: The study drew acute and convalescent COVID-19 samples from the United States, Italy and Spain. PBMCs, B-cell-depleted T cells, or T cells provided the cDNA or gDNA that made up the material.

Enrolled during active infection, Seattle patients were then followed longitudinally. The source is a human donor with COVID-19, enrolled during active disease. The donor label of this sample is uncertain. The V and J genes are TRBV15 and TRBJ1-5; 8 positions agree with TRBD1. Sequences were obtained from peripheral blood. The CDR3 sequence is CATSRDSITGGRRSQPQHF. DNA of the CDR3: TGTGCCACCAGCAGAGATTCTATTACAGGGGGTAGGAGGTCTCAGCCCCAGCATTTT.